A selection of T cell receptor beta chains follows, all from one sample in a study of PD-1 blockade in classical Hodgkin lymphoma. This table comes from immunoSEQ multiplex PCR, and its TCRdb copy is limited to in-frame clones, with some not included. This sample has 20,000 to 25,000 clones, with around 80% found just once. Sequenced material: peripheral blood mononuclear cells (PBMCs), taken before the second cycle of nivolumab. These receptors were taken from a human donor with classical Hodgkin lymphoma. Both conserved end residues are part of each CDR3. A D gene is named only where the DNA matches it firmly. Some rows mark clone size as missing; the rest say once, few, many or name a class of expanded clone.

>TRBJ1-3|.|TRBV2|.
CASSVQLTVGNTIYF
TGTGCCAGCAGTGTTCAGCTGACGGTGGGAAACACCATATATTTT
>TRBJ2-3|TRBD2|TRBV4-1|.
CASRGRIAGDPTSTDTQYF
TGCGCCAGCAGGGGACGGATAGCGGGGGATCCTACTAGCACAGATACGCAGTATTTT
>TRBJ2-1|TRBD1|TRBV6-1|.
CASNSGTGGGAQFF
TGTGCCAGCAATTCCGGGACAGGTGGGGGTGCGCAGTTCTTC
>TRBJ2-2|TRBD2|TRBV5-4|.
CASSFSSGSNTGELFF
TGTGCCAGCAGCTTCAGTAGCGGGAGCAACACCGGGGAGCTGTTTTTT
>TRBJ1-4|.|TRBV6-5|.
CASRPFGGKEKLFF
TGTGCCAGCAGGCCCTTCGGGGGGAAGGAAAAACTGTTTTTT
>TRBJ2-7|.|TRBV7-2|.
CASSLASGVYEQYF
TGTGCCAGCAGCTTAGCCTCAGGGGTCTACGAGCAGTACTTC
>TRBJ1-5|.|TRBV10-3|.
CASSSREGNQPQHF
TGTGCCAGCAGTTCCAGGGAGGGGAATCAGCCCCAGCATTTT
>TRBJ1-5|.|TRBV7-2|once
CASSPVPRSNQPQHF
TGTGCCAGCAGCCCCGTCCCCCGAAGCAATCAGCCCCAGCATTTT
>TRBJ2-1|TRBD2|TRBV4-3|.
CASSHRGLAGGGDEQFF
TGCGCCAGCAGCCACCGCGGACTAGCGGGAGGGGGCGATGAGCAGTTCTTC
>TRBJ1-2|TRBD1|TRBV10-3|.
CAISDVDRGNYGYTF
TGTGCCATCAGTGACGTCGACAGGGGGAACTATGGCTACACCTTC
>TRBJ2-3|.|TRBV5-1|.
CASSFDPSHGGSYLTDTQYF
TGCGCCAGCAGCTTCGATCCTAGTCATGGCGGATCTTACCTCACAGATACGCAGTATTTT
>TRBJ1-1|.|TRBV5-6|.
CASSFPGHVNTEAFF
TGTGCCAGCAGCTTCCCGGGACACGTTAACACTGAAGCTTTCTTT
>TRBJ2-7|.|TRBV2|.
CATRPVGTYEQYF
TGTGCCACTCGACCCGTTGGAACCTACGAGCAGTACTTC
>TRBJ1-4|.|TRBV19|.
CASSADWGRTNEKLFF
TGTGCCAGTAGTGCGGACTGGGGGAGAACTAATGAAAAACTGTTTTTT
>TRBJ1-6|.|TRBV5-1|.
CASSLRTGNSPLHF
TGCGCCAGCAGCTTGCGGACGGGTAATTCACCCCTCCACTTT
>TRBJ1-1|.|TRBV7-9|few
CASSLKGGEAFF
TGTGCCAGCAGCTTAAAGGGGGGTGAAGCTTTCTTT
>TRBJ2-1|.|TRBV7-2|once
CASSLVGRADNEQFF
TGTGCCAGCAGCTTAGTTGGTAGAGCGGACAATGAGCAGTTCTTC
>TRBJ2-7|TRBD1|TRBV4-3|.
CASSHPETGPEQYF
TGCGCCAGCAGCCACCCGGAGACAGGGCCCGAGCAGTACTTC
>TRBJ1-4|.|TRBV19|.
CASSIYPGDVGKLFF
TGTGCCAGTAGTATTTATCCAGGGGACGTGGGAAAACTGTTTTTT
>TRBJ1-3|TRBD1|TRBV13|.
CASSVRTGLNSGNTIYF
TGTGCCAGCAGCGTCCGGACAGGGCTAAACTCTGGAAACACCATATATTTT
>TRBJ2-3|.|TRBV7-2|.
CASSLEEANIWGTDTQYF
TGTGCCAGCAGCTTAGAGGAGGCGAATATCTGGGGCACAGATACGCAGTATTTT
>TRBJ1-6|.|TRBV5-1|.
CASSLFYYNSPLHF
TGCGCCAGCAGCTTGTTCTATTATAATTCACCCCTCCACTTT
>TRBJ2-2|.|TRBV2|medium-sized
CASSERGGANTGELFF
TGTGCCAGCAGTGAGAGAGGCGGGGCGAACACCGGGGAGCTGTTTTTT
>TRBJ1-5|.|TRBV11-2|.
CASSLAAYSNQPQHF
TGTGCCAGCAGCTTAGCTGCTTATAGCAATCAGCCCCAGCATTTT
>TRBJ2-1|TRBD2|TRBV7-9|.
CASTRSTSGGNEQFF
TGTGCCAGCACCCGTTCGACTAGCGGGGGCAATGAGCAGTTCTTC
>TRBJ2-2|TRBD1|TRBV4-2|once
CASSLVRQGVNTGELFF
TGTGCCAGCAGCTTGGTCCGACAGGGGGTGAACACCGGGGAGCTGTTTTTT
>TRBJ1-6|.|TRBV19|.
CASNEGNNSPLHF
TGTGCCAGTAACGAGGGAAATAATTCACCCCTCCACTTT
>TRBJ2-7|.|TRBV5-5|.
CASSLFVGGLYEQYF
TGTGCCAGCAGCTTGTTCGTGGGGGGTTTATACGAGCAGTACTTC
>TRBJ1-2|.|TRBV7-2|.
CASSPSSGGVRGYTF
TGTGCCAGCAGCCCATCATCGGGGGGGGTACGCGGCTACACCTTC
>TRBJ2-5|TRBD1|TRBV2|.
CASSLTGEAETQYF
TGTGCCAGCAGTCTGACAGGGGAGGCGGAGACCCAGTACTTC
>TRBJ1-5|.|TRBV7-2|few
CASSLNSNQPQHF
TGTGCCAGCAGCCTGAATAGCAATCAGCCCCAGCATTTT
>TRBJ1-5|.|TRBV5-1|.
CASSLDSGDRPQHF
TGCGCCAGCAGCTTGGACTCAGGCGATCGGCCCCAGCATTTT
>TRBJ1-4|TRBD1|TRBV9|.
CASSTLTGTGVEKLFF
TGTGCCAGCAGCACCTTGACCGGGACAGGGGTTGAAAAACTGTTTTTT
>TRBJ1-1|.|TRBV9|.
CASSVNDVPATEAFF
TGTGCCAGCAGCGTAAACGACGTGCCGGCCACTGAAGCTTTCTTT
>TRBJ2-7|.|TRBV2|.
CASSSGYMSYEQYF
TGTGCCAGCAGCTCAGGATACATGTCCTACGAGCAGTACTTC
>TRBJ2-2|TRBD2|TRBV10-2|.
CASSARSGSPAGELFF
TGCGCCAGCAGTGCCCGTAGCGGGAGTCCCGCCGGGGAGCTGTTTTTT
>TRBJ2-2|.|TRBV6-5|.
CGGAWANTGELFF
TGTGGTGGGGCCTGGGCGAACACCGGGGAGCTGTTTTTT
>TRBJ2-1|TRBD2|TRBV10-1|.
CASSESLLGLAGGPADEQFF
TGCGCCAGCAGTGAGTCACTCCTTGGGCTAGCGGGAGGGCCGGCGGATGAGCAGTTCTTC
>TRBJ2-2|.|TRBV5-4|.
CASSGRDTGTGELFF
TGTGCCAGCAGCGGCCGGGACACGGGCACCGGGGAGCTGTTTTTT
>TRBJ2-3|TRBD2|TRBV7-2|.
CASSFPSGGAFTDTQYF
TGTGCCAGCAGCTTCCCTAGCGGGGGGGCTTTTACAGATACGCAGTATTTT
>TRBJ2-3|.|TRBV7-9|.
CASSLKGADTQYF
TGTGCCAGCAGCTTAAAGGGCGCAGATACGCAGTATTTT
>TRBJ1-2|.|TRBV4-1|.
CASSQDSRPRRGYTF
TGCGCCAGCAGCCAAGATTCTCGGCCCAGGAGGGGCTACACCTTC
>TRBJ1-4|.|TRBV19|.
CASNSRPAGEKLFF
TGTGCCAGTAATTCCCGTCCGGCGGGGGAAAAACTGTTTTTT
>TRBJ2-2|TRBD2|TRBV18|.
CASSPPGGYTGELFF
TGTGCCAGCTCACCACCGGGAGGGTACACCGGGGAGCTGTTTTTT
>TRBJ1-4|TRBD1|TRBV6-6|.
CASSPWTGVNEKLFF
TGTGCCAGCAGTCCATGGACAGGTGTTAATGAAAAACTGTTTTTT
>TRBJ2-7|.|TRBV2|.
CASSVPWMRDYEQYF
TGTGCCAGCAGTGTCCCTTGGATGAGAGATTACGAGCAGTACTTC
>TRBJ2-5|.|TRBV7-7|.
CASSSSVWTALGETQYF
TGTGCTAGCAGCTCATCAGTGTGGACAGCCTTGGGCGAGACCCAGTACTTC